The 13 T cell receptor beta chains presented below share a single source sample, sequenced in a study of OX40 agonist ivuxolimab in advanced cancers. Data came from immunoSEQ multiplex PCR; TCRdb stores just in-frame clones and leaves some out. The table records 60,000 to 75,000 clones, around 87% of them present only once. Sequenced here: CD4+ or CD8+ T cells sorted from blood, sampled in a trial of the OX40 agonist ivuxolimab. The receptors originated from an adult with an advanced solid tumor such as melanoma, head and neck, liver or kidney cancer.

The chain joins TRBV5-4 to TRBJ1-2; D unclear. Trimming took off 2 bases at V and 8 bases at J, with 16 bases between the two ends. Germline values: CDR1 SGHNT, CDR2 YYREEE (reference sequence). The CDR3 loop spans 14 amino acids. The CDR3 bases are TGTGCCAGCAGCTTCTTTCAGGATGGGGAAGGCTACACCTTC. Translating it yields CASSFFQDGEGYTF.

The chain combines TRBV29-1 with TRBJ2-5; tentative D call: TRBD1 (5 bases). CDR3 size: 10 residues. Germline V gene sequence: CDR1 SQVTM, CDR2 ANQGSEA. Trimming removed 5 bases at V and 4 bases at J, with 5 bases between. The CDR3: CSVRGETQYF. The DNA for the CDR3 is TGCAGCGTTAGGGGAGAGACCCAGTACTTC.

A note on this clone: Other DNA sequences of this sample code for an identical CDR3. This CDR3 reads CASSHLPHRAASGANVLTF. The CDR3 DNA is TGCGCCAGCAGCCACCTGCCCCACCGGGCAGCATCTGGGGCCAACGTCCTGACTTTC. This chain links TRBV4-1 with TRBJ2-6; no reliable D call. Trimming shortened V by 3 bases and J by 1 base, and 19 bases separated the two germline ends. Per germline, CDR1 MGHRA and CDR2 YSYEKL. This CDR3 is 19 amino acids long.

The chain employs TRBV9 and TRBJ2-1, with D maybe TRBD1 (5 bases). The V gene lost 0 bases and the J gene lost 10 bases, with 11 bases spanning the gap. CDR1 is SGDLS and CDR2 is YYNGEE in the germline V gene. The CDR3 is 13 amino acids. The CDR3 here is CASSVEQVGEQFF. The DNA for the CDR3 is TGTGCCAGCAGCGTAGAACAGGTCGGGGAGCAGTTCTTC.

The chain joins TRBV20-1 to TRBJ2-1; TRBD1 might be the D (5 bases). The germline V gene encodes CDR1 DFQATT and CDR2 SNEGSKA (reference sequence). The CDR3 runs 11 residues. Between the trimmed V and J ends, which lost 3 bases and 9 bases, there was a span of 9 bases. The CDR3 DNA reads as TGCAGTGCTAGGGGGCTTCCTGAGCAGTTCTTC. It translates to CSARGLPEQFF.

The chain employs TRBV6-1 and TRBJ2-7, with 7 bases identical to TRBD1. The germline gives CDR1 MNHNS, CDR2 SASEGT. The J segment lost 7 bases and the V segment lost 5 bases, leaving 8 bases of the junction unmatched. The CDR3 totals 13 residues. The CDR3 region is CASSLTARGEQYF. The CDR3 bases are TGTGCCAGCAGTCTGACAGCCAGGGGGGAGCAGTACTTC.

The J gene is TRBJ1-2, the V gene TRBV6-1; 7 bases fit TRBD1. J was trimmed by 11 bases and V by 1 base; bases with no gene match: 10. Germline loops: CDR1 MNHNS, CDR2 SASEGT. The CDR3 has 14 amino acids. The CDR3 nucleotides are TGTGCCAGCAGTGAAGGATCTAAGGCAGGGGGTTACACCTTC. Its protein is CASSEGSKAGGYTF.

This CDR3 reads CASSLLAGSTGELFF. CDR3 sequence (DNA): TGTGCCAGCAGCCTCCTAGCGGGAAGTACCGGGGAGCTGTTTTTT. The chain employs TRBV14 and TRBJ2-2; 9 bases are a match to TRBD2. The CDR3 runs 15 residues. The J segment lost 5 bases and the V segment lost 4 bases, leaving 5 bases of the junction unmatched. Germline CDR1 reads SGHDN; CDR2 reads FVKESK.

This chain links TRBV29-1 with TRBJ1-1; tentative D call: TRBD1 (6 bases). V gave up 5 bases and J gave up 0 bases, with 10 bases separating them. From germline, CDR1 is SQVTM and CDR2 ANQGSEA. There are 13 residues in the CDR3. CDR3 coding DNA: TGCAGCGTTTCCGGACAGATGAACACTGAAGCTTTCTTT. The encoded protein is CSVSGQMNTEAFF.

This chain uses TRBV6-1 with TRBJ2-4, with a tentative D call TRBD1 (6 bases). CDR3 length equals 17 residues. Germline loops: CDR1 MNHNS, CDR2 SASEGT. V was pared by 1 base and J by 7 bases, with 20 bases between. CDR3 bases: TGTGCCAGCAGTGAAGAGGGCAGGGGCTATGTACAGAACATTCAGTACTTC. Protein: CASSEEGRGYVQNIQYF.

V and J are TRBV29-1 and TRBJ1-1; D call uncertain. The V and J ends lost 3 bases and 0 bases respectively, with 8 bases between them. The germline gives CDR1 SQVTM, CDR2 ANQGSEA. The CDR3 length is 13 residues. CDR3: CSVDISMNTEAFF. The CDR3 nucleotides read TGCAGCGTTGACATTTCCATGAACACTGAAGCTTTCTTT.

The chain uses TRBV6-5 and TRBJ2-5, with a weak D call TRBD2 (5 bases). Germline lookup yields CDR1 MNHEY and CDR2 SVGAGI. V was shortened by 10 bases and J by 5 bases, with 23 bases between the two germline ends. This CDR3 is 15 amino acids long. The CDR3 region is CATLATGLIRETQYF. The CDR3 bases are TGTGCCACCCTAGCCACGGGGTTGATAAGGGAGACCCAGTACTTC.

V gene TRBV5-1 combines with J gene TRBJ2-3; the D call may be TRBD1 or TRBD2 (5 bases each). In germline, CDR1 is SGHRS, CDR2 YFSETQ. The germline V and J ends were trimmed by 4 bases and 7 bases, with 19 bases remaining between them. The CDR3 covers 15 residues. CDR3 sequence reads: CASSLALTGGHTQYF. The CDR3 nucleotides are TGCGCCAGCAGCCTGGCACTAACAGGAGGTCATACGCAGTATTTT.